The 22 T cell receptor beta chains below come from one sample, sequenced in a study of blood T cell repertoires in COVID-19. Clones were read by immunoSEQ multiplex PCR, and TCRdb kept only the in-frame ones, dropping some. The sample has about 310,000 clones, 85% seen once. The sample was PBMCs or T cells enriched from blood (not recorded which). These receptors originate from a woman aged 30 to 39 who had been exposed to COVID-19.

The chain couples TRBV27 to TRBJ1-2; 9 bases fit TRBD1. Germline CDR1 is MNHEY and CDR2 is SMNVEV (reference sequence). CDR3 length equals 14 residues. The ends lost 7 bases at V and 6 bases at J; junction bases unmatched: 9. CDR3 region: CASTTGTGWNGYTF. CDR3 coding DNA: TGTGCCAGCACCACAGGGACAGGGTGGAATGGCTACACCTTC.

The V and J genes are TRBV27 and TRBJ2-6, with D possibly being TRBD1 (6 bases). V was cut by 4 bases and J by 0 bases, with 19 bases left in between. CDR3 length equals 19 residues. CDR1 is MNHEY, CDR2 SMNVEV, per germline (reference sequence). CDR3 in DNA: TGTGCCAGCAGTTCGAAAACCCCCTCGACAGGCTCTGGGGCCAACGTCCTGACTTTC. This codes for CASSSKTPSTGSGANVLTF.

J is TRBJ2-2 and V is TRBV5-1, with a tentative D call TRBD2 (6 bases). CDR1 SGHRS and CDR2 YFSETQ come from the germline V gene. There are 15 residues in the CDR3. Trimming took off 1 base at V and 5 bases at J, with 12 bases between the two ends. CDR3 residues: CASSLYGSGTGELFF. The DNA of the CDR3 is TGCGCCAGCAGCTTGTACGGGAGTGGGACCGGGGAGCTGTTTTTT.

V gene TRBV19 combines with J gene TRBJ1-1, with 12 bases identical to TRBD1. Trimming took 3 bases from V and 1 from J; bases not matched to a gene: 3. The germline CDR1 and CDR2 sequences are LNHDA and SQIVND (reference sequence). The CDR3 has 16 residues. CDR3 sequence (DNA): TGTGCCAGTAGTATGGGGACAGGGGGCGGGAACACTGAAGCTTTCTTT. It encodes CASSMGTGGGNTEAFF.

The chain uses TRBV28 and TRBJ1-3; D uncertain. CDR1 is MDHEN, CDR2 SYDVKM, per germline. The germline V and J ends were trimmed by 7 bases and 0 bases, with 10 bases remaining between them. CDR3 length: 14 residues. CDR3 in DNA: TGTGCCAGCACCCAGCCGGGCTCTGGAAACACCATATATTTT. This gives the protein CASTQPGSGNTIYF.

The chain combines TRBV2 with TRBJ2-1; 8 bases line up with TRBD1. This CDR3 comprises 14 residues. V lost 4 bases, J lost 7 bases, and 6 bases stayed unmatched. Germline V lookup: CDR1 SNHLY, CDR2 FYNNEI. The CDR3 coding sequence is TGTGCCAGCAGTGGGGGACAGGTTAGGAATGAGCAGTTCTTC. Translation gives CASSGGQVRNEQFF.

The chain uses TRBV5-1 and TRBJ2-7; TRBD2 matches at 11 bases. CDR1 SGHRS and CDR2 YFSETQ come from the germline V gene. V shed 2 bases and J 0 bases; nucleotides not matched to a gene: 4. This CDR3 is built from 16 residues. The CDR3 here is CASSLGLAGLSYEQYF. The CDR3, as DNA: TGCGCCAGCAGCTTAGGACTAGCGGGTCTCTCCTACGAGCAGTACTTC.

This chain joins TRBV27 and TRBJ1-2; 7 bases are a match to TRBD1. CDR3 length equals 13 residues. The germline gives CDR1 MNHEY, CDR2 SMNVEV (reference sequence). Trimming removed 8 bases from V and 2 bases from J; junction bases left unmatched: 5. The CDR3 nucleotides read TGTGCCAGCGGTGACAGGGCGAACTATGGCTACACCTTC. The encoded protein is CASGDRANYGYTF.

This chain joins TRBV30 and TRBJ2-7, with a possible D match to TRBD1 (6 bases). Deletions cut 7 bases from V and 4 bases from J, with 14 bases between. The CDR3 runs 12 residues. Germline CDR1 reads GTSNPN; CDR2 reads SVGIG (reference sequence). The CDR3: CAYHARGYEQYF. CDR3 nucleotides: TGTGCCTATCATGCTAGGGGGTACGAGCAGTACTTC. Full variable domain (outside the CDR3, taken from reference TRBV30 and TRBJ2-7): SQTIHQWPATLVQPVGSPLSLECTVEGTSNPNLYWYRQAAGRGLQLLFYSVGIGQISSEVPQNLSASRPQDRQFILSSKKLLLSDSGFYLCAYHARGYEQYFGPGTRLTVT.

The CDR3 nucleotides read TGTGCCTGGAGAGTGGGGGCTCCGAACACTGAAGCTTTCTTT. This translates into CAWRVGAPNTEAFF. The chain combines TRBV30 with TRBJ1-1, with TRBD1 as a possible D gene (6 bases). The CDR3 length is 14 residues. The V end was cut by 3 bases, the J end by 1 base, with 12 bases between. Germline-derived CDR1 and CDR2 are GTSNPN and SVGIG (reference sequence). The full variable domain, with the rest looked up from reference TRBV30 and TRBJ1-1, is SQTIHQWPATLVQPVGSPLSLECTVEGTSNPNLYWYRQAAGRGLQLLFYSVGIGQISSEVPQNLSASRPQDRQFILSSKKLLLSDSGFYLCAWRVGAPNTEAFFGQGTRLTVV.

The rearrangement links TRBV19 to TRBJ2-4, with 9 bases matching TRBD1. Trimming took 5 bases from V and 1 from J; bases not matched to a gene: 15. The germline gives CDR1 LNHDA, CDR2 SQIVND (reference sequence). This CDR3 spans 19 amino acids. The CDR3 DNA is TGTGCCAGTAGTGTAACCGGGACAGGGTTTTCACGGGCCAAAAACATTCAGTACTTC. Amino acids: CASSVTGTGFSRAKNIQYF.

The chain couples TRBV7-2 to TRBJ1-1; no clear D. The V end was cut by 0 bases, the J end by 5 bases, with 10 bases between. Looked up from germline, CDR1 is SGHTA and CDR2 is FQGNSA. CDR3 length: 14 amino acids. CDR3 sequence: CASSLALRGTEAFF. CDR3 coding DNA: TGTGCCAGCAGCTTAGCGCTCAGAGGGACTGAAGCTTTCTTT.

The CDR3 DNA reads TGTGCCATCTCGAGCGGGAGGTGGTACAATGAGCAGTTCTTC. This gives the protein CAISSGRWYNEQFF. The chain combines TRBV10-3 with TRBJ2-1, with 9 bases identical to TRBD2. V gave up 8 bases and J gave up 4 bases; unmatched junction bases: 6. This CDR3 has 14 amino acids. Germline loops: CDR1 ENHRY, CDR2 SYGVKD.

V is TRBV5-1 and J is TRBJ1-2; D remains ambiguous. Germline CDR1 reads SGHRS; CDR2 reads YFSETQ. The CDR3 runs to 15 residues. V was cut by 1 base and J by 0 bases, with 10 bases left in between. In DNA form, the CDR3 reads TGCGCCAGCAGCTTGATGTCAGAATCTAACTATGGCTACACCTTC. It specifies CASSLMSESNYGYTF. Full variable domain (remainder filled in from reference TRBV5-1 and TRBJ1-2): KAGVTQTPRYLIKTRGQQVTLSCSPISGHRSVSWYQQTPGQGLQFLFEYFSETQRNKGNFPGRFSGRQFSNSRSEMNVSTLELGDSALYLCASSLMSESNYGYTFGSGTRLTVV.

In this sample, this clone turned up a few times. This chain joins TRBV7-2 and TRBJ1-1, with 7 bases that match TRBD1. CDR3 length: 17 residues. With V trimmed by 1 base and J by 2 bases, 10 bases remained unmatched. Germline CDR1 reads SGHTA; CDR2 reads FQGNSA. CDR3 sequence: CASSLEVLGGGNTEAFF. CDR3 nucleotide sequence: TGTGCCAGCAGCTTAGAAGTGTTAGGGGGCGGTAACACTGAAGCTTTCTTT.

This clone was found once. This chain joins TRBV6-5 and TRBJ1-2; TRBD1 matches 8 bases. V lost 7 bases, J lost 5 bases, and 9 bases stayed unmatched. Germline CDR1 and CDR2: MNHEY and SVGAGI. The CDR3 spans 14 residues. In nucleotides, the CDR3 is TGTGCCAGCAAACCGACAGGGGCAAAATATGGCTACACCTTC. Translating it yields CASKPTGAKYGYTF.

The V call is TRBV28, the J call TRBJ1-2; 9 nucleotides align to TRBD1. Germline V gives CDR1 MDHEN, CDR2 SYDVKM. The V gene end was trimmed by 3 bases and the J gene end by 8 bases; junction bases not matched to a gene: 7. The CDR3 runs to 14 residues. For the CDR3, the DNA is TGTGCCAGCAGTTTTTGGGACAGGGACGGGGGCTACACCTTC. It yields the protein CASSFWDRDGGYTF.

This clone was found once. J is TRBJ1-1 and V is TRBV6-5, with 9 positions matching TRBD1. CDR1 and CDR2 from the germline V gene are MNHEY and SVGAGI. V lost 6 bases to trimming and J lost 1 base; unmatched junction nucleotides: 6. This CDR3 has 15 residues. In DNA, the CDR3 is TGTGCCAGCAGAGCCGGGACAGGGAGGAACACTGAAGCTTTCTTT. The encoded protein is CASRAGTGRNTEAFF.

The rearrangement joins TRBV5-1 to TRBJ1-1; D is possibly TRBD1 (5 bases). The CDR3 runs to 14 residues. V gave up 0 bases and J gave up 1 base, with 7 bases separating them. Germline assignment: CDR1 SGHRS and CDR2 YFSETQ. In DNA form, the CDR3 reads TGCGCCAGCAGCTTGGGACAGCAGAACACTGAAGCTTTCTTT. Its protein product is CASSLGQQNTEAFF. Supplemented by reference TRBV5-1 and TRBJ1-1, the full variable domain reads KAGVTQTPRYLIKTRGQQVTLSCSPISGHRSVSWYQQTPGQGLQFLFEYFSETQRNKGNFPGRFSGRQFSNSRSEMNVSTLELGDSALYLCASSLGQQNTEAFFGQGTRLTVV.

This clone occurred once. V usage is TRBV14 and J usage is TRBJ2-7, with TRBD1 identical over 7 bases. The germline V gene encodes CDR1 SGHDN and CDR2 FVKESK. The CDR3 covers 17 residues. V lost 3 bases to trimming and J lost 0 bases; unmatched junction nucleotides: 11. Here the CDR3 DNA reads TGTGCCAGCAGCCATTTGCCTGGGACAGCGGACTCCTACGAGCAGTACTTC. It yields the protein CASSHLPGTADSYEQYF.

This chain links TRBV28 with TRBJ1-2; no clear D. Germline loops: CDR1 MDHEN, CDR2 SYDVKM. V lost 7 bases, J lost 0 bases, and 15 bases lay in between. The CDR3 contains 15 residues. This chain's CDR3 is CASTSPQKANYGYTF. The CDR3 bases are TGTGCCAGCACCTCCCCACAGAAAGCTAACTATGGCTACACCTTC.

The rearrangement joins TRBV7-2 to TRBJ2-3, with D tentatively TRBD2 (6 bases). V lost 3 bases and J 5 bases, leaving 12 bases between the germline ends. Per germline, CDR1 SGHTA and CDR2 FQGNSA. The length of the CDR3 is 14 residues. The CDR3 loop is CASSLGLVLDTQYF. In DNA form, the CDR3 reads TGTGCCAGCAGCTTGGGACTGGTTCTAGATACGCAGTATTTT.